Shown below are 21 T cell receptor beta chains from a single sample sequenced in a study of T cells after yellow fever vaccination. TCRdb recomputed calls from the 5' RACE reads with MiXCR, one row per CDR3 protein. The sample includes hundreds of thousands of distinct CDR3 sequences, over 9% of them seen just once. Source: PBMCs, taken on the day of the yellow fever booster vaccination. The receptors shown here come from a young man who received the YFV17D yellow fever vaccine.

The chain has TRBV5-1 and TRBJ2-1; TRBD2 matches 11 bases. V shed 1 base and J 4 bases; nucleotides not matched to a gene: 4. The germline CDR1 and CDR2 sequences are SGHRS and YFSETQ. The CDR3 is 16 amino acids. For the CDR3, the DNA is TGCGCCAGCAGCTTGTTATCTAGCGGGAGGTACAATGAGCAGTTCTTC. Amino acid sequence: CASSLLSSGRYNEQFF.

J is TRBJ2-3 and V is TRBV28, with D perhaps TRBD1 or TRBD2 (5 bases each). V was shortened by 5 bases and J by 6 bases, with 15 bases between the two germline ends. Looked up from germline, CDR1 is MDHEN and CDR2 is SYDVKM. This CDR3 contains 14 residues. In DNA, the CDR3 is TGTGCCAGCAGTGCGGCCCTACGGGGCGATACGCAGTATTTT. This codes for CASSAALRGDTQYF.

The chain uses TRBV7-6 and TRBJ2-2, with a weak D call TRBD1 (6 bases). Trimming left V 5 bases short and J 1 base short, with 11 bases between. The CDR3 consists of 15 residues. Germline V CDR1 and CDR2: SGHVS, FNYEAQ. The CDR3 here is CASSPEQGNTGELFF. The CDR3 coding sequence is TGTGCCAGCAGCCCTGAACAGGGGAACACCGGGGAGCTGTTTTTT.

This chain connects TRBV6-1 to TRBJ2-2, with 12 bases identical to TRBD2. CDR3 size: 18 residues. The V and J ends lost 5 bases and 1 base, in that order; junction bases with no gene match: 8. The germline V gene has CDR1 MNHNS and CDR2 SASEGT. CDR3 residues: CASSPRLAGVENTGELFF. The CDR3 DNA reads as TGTGCCAGCAGTCCAAGACTAGCGGGAGTTGAGAACACCGGGGAGCTGTTTTTT.

The chain carries TRBV30 and TRBJ2-7; D not resolved. Germline-derived CDR1 and CDR2 are GTSNPN and SVGIG (reference sequence). The CDR3 is 14 residues long. The V gene lost 2 bases and the J gene lost 2 bases, with 13 bases spanning the gap. The CDR3 region has the DNA TGTGCCTGGAGTATTATCCGGCAGGCCTACGAGCAGTACTTC. Its translation: CAWSIIRQAYEQYF.

This rearrangement joins TRBV24-1 to TRBJ2-1; TRBD2 matches at 12 bases. The CDR3 is made up of 17 amino acids. Per germline, CDR1 KGHDR and CDR2 SFDVKD. J lost 4 bases, V lost 2 bases, and 5 bases had no gene match. CDR3 loop: CATSDSGLAGSYNEQFF. The CDR3 nucleotides are TGTGCCACCAGTGATTCGGGACTAGCGGGCTCATACAATGAGCAGTTCTTC.

This chain joins TRBV5-4 and TRBJ1-1; D is uncertain. The V end was cut by 3 bases, the J end by 3 bases, with 12 bases between. Germline lookup yields CDR1 SGHNT and CDR2 YYREEE (reference sequence). The length of the CDR3 is 14 residues. The CDR3: CASSWEGRYTEAFF. CDR3 coding DNA: TGTGCCAGCAGCTGGGAAGGACGGTACACTGAAGCTTTCTTT. Filled out from reference TRBV5-4 and TRBJ1-1, the complete variable domain reads ETGVTQSPTHLIKTRGQQVTLRCSSQSGHNTVSWYQQALGQGPQFIFQYYREEENGRGNFPPRFSGLQFPNYSSELNVNALELDDSALYLCASSWEGRYTEAFFGQGTRLTVV.

This chain joins TRBV7-2 and TRBJ2-5; 11 nucleotides match TRBD2. Germline loops: CDR1 SGHTA, CDR2 FQGNSA. The J segment lost 5 bases and the V segment lost 7 bases, leaving 9 bases of the junction unmatched. The CDR3 has 15 residues. CDR3 DNA sequence: TGTGCCAGCAATCGCCTAGCGGGAGGCGGGGAGACCCAGTACTTC. This codes for CASNRLAGGGETQYF.

The CDR3, as DNA: TGTGCCAGCACCCTAGGGGCGTCTTCTAGCTACGAGCAGTACTTC. Protein product: CASTLGASSSYEQYF. The chain has TRBV9 and TRBJ2-7, with D perhaps matching TRBD1 (5 bases). This CDR3 has 15 residues. Trimming removed 6 bases at V and 3 bases at J, with 19 bases between. Germline CDR1 reads SGDLS; CDR2 reads YYNGEE.

This clonotype was counted between two and nine times. The CDR3: CSARNRVGNYEQYF. In DNA form, the CDR3 reads TGCAGTGCTAGAAACAGGGTGGGGAACTACGAGCAGTACTTC. The V call is TRBV20-1, the J call TRBJ2-7, with a possible D match to TRBD1 (6 bases). CDR1 and CDR2 (germline): DFQATT, SNEGSKA (reference sequence). The V end lost 2 bases, the J end lost 3 bases, and 14 bases lay between the germline ends. The CDR3 is 14 amino acids.

There are a few counts of this clonotype. This chain connects TRBV29-1 to TRBJ1-1; D is possibly TRBD1 (5 bases). V lost 4 bases, J lost 1 base, and 16 bases lay in between. The CDR3 contains 15 residues. The germline CDR1 and CDR2 sequences are SQVTM and ANQGSEA. The DNA for the CDR3 is TGCAGCGTTGGTTTTCTGGGGCAGAGGAACACTGAAGCTTTCTTT. This gives the protein CSVGFLGQRNTEAFF.

This chain connects TRBV24-1 to TRBJ2-1; D possibly matches TRBD1 or TRBD2 (5 bases each). The CDR3 loop spans 16 amino acids. Trimming took 3 bases from V and 6 from J, leaving 17 bases between them. Germline loops: CDR1 KGHDR, CDR2 SFDVKD. CDR3 residues: CATSDPGRSPGNEQFF. CDR3 coding DNA: TGTGCCACCAGTGATCCGGGACGCTCGCCGGGCAATGAGCAGTTCTTC.

The sample holds a few counts of this clonotype. This chain's CDR3 is CSIGTGSEKLFF. The CDR3 bases are TGCAGTATAGGAACAGGGTCCGAAAAACTGTTTTTT. The V gene is TRBV20-1, the J gene TRBJ1-4; TRBD1 might be the D (6 bases). Germline V CDR1 and CDR2: DFQATT, SNEGSKA (reference sequence). The CDR3 loop spans 12 amino acids. Trimming took off 8 bases at V and 8 bases at J, with 15 bases between the two ends.

Of note for this clonotype: A much bigger clone sits one base away, suggesting this may be a read error. V is TRBV6-5 and J is TRBJ2-2; 7 positions match TRBD1. In germline, CDR1 is MNHEY, CDR2 SVGAGI. J lost 2 bases, V lost 4 bases, and 7 bases had no gene match. The CDR3 contains 16 residues. The CDR3 bases are TGTGCCAGCAGTTGCCATGGGACAGTTAACACCGGGGAGCTGTTTTTT. This gives the protein CASSCHGTVNTGELFF.

A few counts support this clonotype. The chain is built from TRBV12-3 or TRBV12-4 and TRBJ2-6; 7 bases agree with TRBD1. The CDR3 sequence is 13 residues long. V shed 8 bases and J 4 bases; nucleotides not matched to a gene: 2. This CDR3 reads CASSRGGANVLTF. CDR3 DNA: TGTGCCAGCTCCAGGGGGGGGGCCAACGTCCTGACTTTC.

This clonotype was counted a few times. The J gene is TRBJ2-1, the V gene TRBV11-1; the D is unclear. The CDR3 is made up of 12 amino acids. V dropped 5 bases and J dropped 7 bases, with 9 bases sitting between them. CDR1 is SGHAT, CDR2 FQDESV, per germline (reference sequence). The CDR3 nucleotides read TGTGCCAGCAGCGGGCGAAGGAATGAGCAGTTCTTC. Translation: CASSGRRNEQFF.

This sequence joins TRBV20-1 and TRBJ2-7; 14 bases line up with TRBD2. The V and J ends lost 6 bases and 3 bases, in that order; junction bases with no gene match: 13. Germline V gene lookup returns CDR1 DFQATT and CDR2 SNEGSKA (reference sequence). The CDR3 totals 17 residues. The CDR3 coding sequence is TGCAGTGCCGCAACCCCGGGACTAGCGGGAGTCGTCTACGAGCAGTACTTC. Translated: CSAATPGLAGVVYEQYF.

This chain uses TRBV12-3 or TRBV12-4 with TRBJ1-5; the match to TRBD1 covers 9 bases. V lost 6 bases to trimming and J lost 7 bases; unmatched junction nucleotides: 13. This CDR3 is 16 amino acids long. CDR3 in DNA: TGTGCCAGCAGCCCGTCCGGGACAGGGCACAGCCAGCCCCAGCATTTT. Translated: CASSPSGTGHSQPQHF.

This clonotype has only a few counts. CDR3 residues: CASSFGASGEQFF. CDR3 bases: TGTGCCAGCAGCTTCGGAGCTTCGGGTGAGCAGTTCTTC. The V and J genes are TRBV7-2 and TRBJ2-1; D is undetermined. Per the germline V gene, CDR1 is SGHTA and CDR2 is FQGNSA. CDR3 length: 13 residues. V lost 3 bases to trimming and J lost 9 bases, with 12 bases between them.

This clonotype has only a few counts. V usage is TRBV28 and J usage is TRBJ1-1, with D unresolved. The V and J ends lost 2 bases and 5 bases respectively, with 6 bases between them. CDR1 MDHEN and CDR2 SYDVKM come from the germline V gene. The CDR3 has 12 amino acids. The CDR3 DNA reads TGTGCCAGCAGTTTACCCTTGACTGAAGCTTTCTTT. As protein: CASSLPLTEAFF.

This clonotype appeared a few times. The rearrangement joins TRBV12-3 or TRBV12-4 to TRBJ1-5; no clear D gene. The V end was cut by 5 bases, the J end by 6 bases, with 8 bases between. This CDR3 has 12 amino acids. CDR3 DNA: TGTGCCAGCAGTCCCCCAAGTCAGCCCCAGCATTTT. Protein sequence: CASSPPSQPQHF.